This is a list of T cell receptor beta chains from one sample in a study of T cells in Graves' hyperthyroidism and ophthalmopathy. TCRdb reprocessed the multiplex PCR reads with MiXCR, giving one entry per CDR3 protein. The sample records 600,000 to 650,000 distinct CDR3 sequences, less than 25% being singletons. Sequenced: blood. Receptors were obtained from a man under 40 with Graves' ophthalmopathy. Both conserved end residues are part of each CDR3. Each record gives: V gene, D gene, clone size, J gene, CDR3 protein, CDR3 DNA. A D gene is named only where the DNA matches it firmly. Clone size is given for some rows only: seen once, a few or many times, or a class if the clone is expanded.

>TRBV18|.|few|TRBJ2-5
CASSHSTGETQYF
TGTGCCAGCTCACACTCGACAGGAGAGACCCAGTACTTC
>TRBV30|.|few|TRBJ2-2
CAWMDTGELFF
TGTGCCTGGATGGACACCGGGGAGCTGTTTTTT
>TRBV6-1|.|.|TRBJ2-1
CASTLSGSPYNEQFF
TGTGCCAGCACTCTAAGCGGCAGTCCCTACAATGAGCAGTTCTTC
>TRBV12-3/TRBV12-4|.|.|TRBJ2-7
CASSLGGLLFEQYF
TGTGCCAGCAGTCTAGGCGGGCTACTCTTCGAGCAGTACTTC
>TRBV7-9|.|few|TRBJ2-5
CASSLLPGEGETQYF
TGTGCCAGCAGCTTATTACCAGGGGAAGGGGAGACCCAGTACTTC
>TRBV3-1|.|many|TRBJ2-7
CASSADYEQYF
TGTGCCAGCAGCGCAGACTACGAGCAGTACTTC
>TRBV27|TRBD2|few|TRBJ2-1
CASSLKFWRERHNEQFF
TGTGCCAGCAGTTTAAAGTTTTGGCGGGAGCGCCACAATGAGCAGTTCTTC
>TRBV20-1|.|many|TRBJ1-2
CSASLGAGYGYTF
TGCAGTGCTTCCTTGGGGGCTGGCTATGGCTACACCTTC
>TRBV13|.|.|TRBJ2-5
CASSASGYQETQYF
TGTGCCAGCAGCGCCTCAGGGTACCAAGAGACCCAGTACTTC
>TRBV24-1|.|.|TRBJ1-1
CATSNRDTEAFF
TGTGCCACCAGTAACAGGGACACTGAAGCTTTCTTT
>TRBV6-1|.|.|TRBJ2-3
CASSVWRGTDTQYF
TGTGCCAGCAGTGTGTGGCGAGGCACAGATACGCAGTATTTT
>TRBV5-6|.|.|TRBJ1-1
CASSLEAGRGNTEAFF
TGTGCCAGCAGCTTGGAGGCAGGTAGGGGGAACACTGAAGCTTTCTTT
>TRBV4-1|TRBD2|once|TRBJ2-7
CASSQVGLDSYEQYF
TGCGCCAGCAGCCAAGTAGGACTAGATTCCTACGAGCAGTACTTC
>TRBV7-2|TRBD2|.|TRBJ2-1
CASSLASGRPQFF
TGTGCCAGCAGCTTAGCTAGCGGGAGGCCGCAGTTCTTC
>TRBV2|TRBD2|few|TRBJ2-4
CASSEFIAGGGKNIQYF
TGTGCCAGCAGTGAATTCATAGCGGGGGGAGGCAAAAACATTCAGTACTTC
>TRBV20-1|TRBD2|few|TRBJ2-2
CSARDLSREDTGELFF
TGCAGTGCTAGAGATCTTTCGCGGGAGGACACCGGGGAGCTGTTTTTT
>TRBV10-3|TRBD1|once|TRBJ1-1
CAIKGQGYGNTEAFF
TGTGCCATCAAGGGACAGGGGTATGGGAACACTGAAGCTTTCTTT
>TRBV6-2/TRBV6-3|TRBD2|few|TRBJ2-7
CASSYPGLAGGINYEQYF
TGTGCCAGCAGTTACCCGGGACTAGCGGGAGGAATCAACTACGAGCAGTACTTC
>TRBV9|.|.|TRBJ2-2
CASSVAGQANTGELFF
TGTGCCAGCAGCGTAGCTGGGCAGGCGAACACCGGGGAGCTGTTTTTT
>TRBV10-3|.|.|TRBJ1-2
CAISESGDDGYGYTF
TGTGCCATCAGTGAGTCGGGGGACGACGGCTATGGCTACACCTTC
>TRBV27|.|.|TRBJ2-7
CASSLRGGPVEQYF
TGTGCCAGCAGTTTAAGGGGAGGCCCGGTCGAGCAGTACTTC
>TRBV19|.|few|TRBJ1-5
CASSIVGGRGQPQHF
TGTGCCAGTAGTATAGTGGGGGGAAGAGGTCAGCCCCAGCATTTT
>TRBV28|.|many|TRBJ2-1
CASSLGGAHYNEQFF
TGTGCCAGCAGCCTCGGAGGGGCACACTACAATGAGCAGTTCTTC
>TRBV28|.|.|TRBJ2-7
CASSFYGGTGEQYF
TGTGCCAGCAGTTTTTATGGGGGGACGGGTGAGCAGTACTTC
>TRBV11-2|.|many|TRBJ2-1
CASSPVEKLLNEQFF
TGTGCCAGCAGCCCCGTCGAGAAACTACTCAATGAGCAGTTCTTC
>TRBV4-1|TRBD2|.|TRBJ2-7
CASSQGVAGDEQYF
TGCGCCAGCAGCCAAGGTGTGGCGGGAGACGAGCAGTACTTC
>TRBV13|.|.|TRBJ2-5
CASKRVISQETQYF
TGTGCCAGTAAGCGGGTGATATCTCAAGAGACCCAGTACTTC
>TRBV10-1|TRBD2|few|TRBJ2-7
CASSETSGAYEQYF
TGCGCCAGCAGTGAAACTAGCGGGGCTTACGAGCAGTACTTC
>TRBV5-1|.|.|TRBJ2-1
CASNLLSGGAYNEQFF
TGCGCCAGCAACCTCCTGTCGGGGGGCGCGTACAATGAGCAGTTCTTC
>TRBV6-1|TRBD1|many|TRBJ1-4
CASSSGQGSATNEKLFF
TGTGCCAGCAGTTCGGGACAGGGGAGCGCAACTAATGAAAAACTGTTTTTT
>TRBV10-3|.|.|TRBJ2-3
CAIGPPDTQYF
TGTGCCATCGGGCCCCCAGATACGCAGTATTTT
>TRBV6-2/TRBV6-3|.|many|TRBJ2-3
CASSYSGVWRSRGDTQYF
TGTGCCAGCAGTTACTCTGGAGTGTGGAGGAGCCGTGGAGATACGCAGTATTTT
>TRBV11-2|.|.|TRBJ2-5
CASSLDMGAWETQYF
TGTGCCAGCAGCTTAGATATGGGGGCTTGGGAGACCCAGTACTTC
>TRBV6-5|.|many|TRBJ1-1
CASSYSRLNTEAFF
TGTGCCAGCAGTTACTCCAGATTGAACACTGAAGCTTTCTTT
>TRBV20-1|TRBD2|.|TRBJ2-7
CSARDGSAGLEQYF
TGCAGTGCTAGAGATGGTTCAGCGGGGCTCGAGCAGTACTTC
>TRBV10-1|.|.|TRBJ2-7
CASSEIGGEQYF
TGCGCCAGCAGTGAAATTGGCGGCGAGCAGTACTTC
>TRBV5-5|.|.|TRBJ1-2
CASSLADFIGYGYTF
TGTGCCAGCAGCTTGGCAGACTTTATCGGCTATGGCTACACCTTC